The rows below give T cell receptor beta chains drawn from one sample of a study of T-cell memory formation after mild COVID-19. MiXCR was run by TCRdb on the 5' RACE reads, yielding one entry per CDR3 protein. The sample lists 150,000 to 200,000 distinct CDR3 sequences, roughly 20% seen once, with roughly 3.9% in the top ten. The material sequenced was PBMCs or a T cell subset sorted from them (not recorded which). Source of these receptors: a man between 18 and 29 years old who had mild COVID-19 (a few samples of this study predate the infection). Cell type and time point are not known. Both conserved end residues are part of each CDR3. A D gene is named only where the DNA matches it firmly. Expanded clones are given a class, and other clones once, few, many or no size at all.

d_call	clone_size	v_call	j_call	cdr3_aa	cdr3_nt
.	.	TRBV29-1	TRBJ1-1	CSVVGVVNTEAFF	TGCAGCGTTGTGGGGGTGGTGAACACTGAAGCTTTCTTT
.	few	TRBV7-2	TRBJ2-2	CASSSDPPTGELFF	TGTGCCAGCAGCTCAGACCCGCCGACCGGGGAGCTGTTTTTT
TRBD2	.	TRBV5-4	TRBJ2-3	CASSLTSGSTDTQYF	TGTGCCAGCAGCTTGACTAGCGGAAGCACAGATACGCAGTATTTT
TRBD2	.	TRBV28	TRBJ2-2	CASSFFLGIAGANTGELFF	TGTGCCAGCAGTTTTTTCCTCGGAATAGCGGGGGCTAACACCGGGGAGCTGTTTTTT
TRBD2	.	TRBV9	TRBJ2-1	CASSVGIAGGPSNEQFF	TGTGCCAGCAGCGTAGGGATAGCGGGGGGGCCGAGTAATGAGCAGTTCTTC
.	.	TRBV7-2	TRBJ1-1	CASSFSRDITEAFF	TGTGCCAGCAGCTTCTCTCGAGACATCACTGAAGCTTTCTTT
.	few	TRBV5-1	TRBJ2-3	CASSVRVTDTQYF	TGCGCCAGCAGCGTCCGGGTCACAGATACGCAGTATTTT
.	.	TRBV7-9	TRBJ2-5	CASSEVPYGAWEETQYF	TGTGCCAGCAGCGAGGTCCCATATGGGGCCTGGGAAGAGACCCAGTACTTC
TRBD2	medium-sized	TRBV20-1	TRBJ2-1	CSARDPRAGAHNEQFF	TGCAGTGCTAGAGATCCCAGAGCGGGGGCCCACAATGAGCAGTTCTTC
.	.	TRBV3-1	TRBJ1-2	CASSQDGARGYGYTF	TGTGCCAGCAGCCAAGACGGGGCCCGGGGCTATGGCTACACCTTC
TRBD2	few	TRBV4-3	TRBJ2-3	CASSQVGTSGTDTQYF	TGCGCCAGCAGCCAAGTGGGGACTAGCGGCACAGATACGCAGTATTTT
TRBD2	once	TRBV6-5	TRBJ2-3	CASTSPRGSGGARDTQYF	TGTGCCAGCACCTCCCCAAGGGGTAGCGGGGGGGCGAGGGATACGCAGTATTTT
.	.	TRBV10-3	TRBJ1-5	CAHRGDSNQPQHF	TGTGCACATCGGGGGGATAGCAATCAGCCCCAGCATTTT
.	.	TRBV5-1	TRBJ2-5	CASSPTVGGEETQYF	TGCGCCAGCAGCCCCACGGTGGGCGGGGAAGAGACCCAGTACTTC
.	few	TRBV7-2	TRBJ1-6	CASSLVWQNNSPLHF	TGTGCCAGCAGCTTAGTGTGGCAGAATAATTCACCCCTCCACTTT
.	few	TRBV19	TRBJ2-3	CASSIQKADTQYF	TGTGCCAGTAGTATCCAGAAAGCAGATACGCAGTATTTT
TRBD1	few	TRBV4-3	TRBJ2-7	CASSQMTGDEQYF	TGCGCCAGCAGCCAAATGACAGGGGACGAGCAGTACTTC
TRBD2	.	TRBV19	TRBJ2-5	CASSPRLAGIETQYF	TGTGCCAGTAGTCCGAGACTAGCGGGGATAGAGACCCAGTACTTC
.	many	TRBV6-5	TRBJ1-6	CASSRGGSYNSPLHF	TGTGCCAGCAGCCGGGGGGGGTCCTATAATTCACCCCTCCACTTT
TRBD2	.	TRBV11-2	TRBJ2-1	CASSLIAGRYNEQFF	TGTGCCAGCAGCTTAATAGCGGGCAGATACAATGAGCAGTTCTTC
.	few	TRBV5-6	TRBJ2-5	CASSGPWGETQYF	TGTGCCAGCTCCGGGCCCTGGGGGGAGACCCAGTACTTC
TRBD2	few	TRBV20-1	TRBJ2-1	CSARPGGYNEQFF	TGCAGTGCGAGGCCGGGGGGATACAATGAGCAGTTCTTC
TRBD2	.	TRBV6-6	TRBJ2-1	CASSTGTRQFF	TGTGCCAGCAGTACTGGGACTAGACAGTTCTTC
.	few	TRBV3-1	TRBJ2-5	CASRIQGPQETQYF	TGTGCCAGCAGAATTCAGGGGCCACAAGAGACCCAGTACTTC
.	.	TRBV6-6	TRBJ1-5	CASSYSGEGNQPQHF	TGTGCCAGCAGTTACTCAGGGGAGGGCAATCAGCCCCAGCATTTT
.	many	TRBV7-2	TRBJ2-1	CASSPSWVSDEQFF	TGTGCCAGCAGCCCTTCTTGGGTTAGCGATGAGCAGTTCTTC
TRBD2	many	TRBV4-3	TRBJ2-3	CASSQDVGGGAIDTQYF	TGCGCCAGCAGCCAAGATGTAGGCGGGGGGGCGATCGATACGCAGTATTTT
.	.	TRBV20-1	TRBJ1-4	CSTPVWQDEKLFF	TGCAGTACTCCTGTGTGGCAGGATGAAAAACTGTTTTTT
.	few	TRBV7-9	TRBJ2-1	CASSQLKLAGNEQFF	TGTGCCAGCAGCCAACTAAAACTGGCAGGCAATGAGCAGTTCTTC
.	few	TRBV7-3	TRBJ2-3	CASSIRRDTQYF	TGTGCCAGCAGCATCAGGCGAGATACGCAGTATTTT
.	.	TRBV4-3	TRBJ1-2	CASSRGDGLGVRGYTF	TGCGCCAGCAGCCGGGGGGACGGCCTGGGGGTGCGAGGCTACACCTTC
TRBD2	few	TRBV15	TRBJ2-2	CATSRNPSGDSGELFF	TGTGCCACCAGCAGAAATCCTAGCGGTGATTCCGGGGAGCTGTTTTTT
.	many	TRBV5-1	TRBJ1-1	CASSLGGRNTEAFF	TGCGCCAGCAGCTTGGGAGGGAGGAACACTGAAGCTTTCTTT
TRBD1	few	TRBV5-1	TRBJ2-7	CASSRDRRTYEQYF	TGCGCCAGCAGCCGGGACAGGAGAACCTACGAGCAGTACTTC
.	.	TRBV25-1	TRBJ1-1	CASSGTAPLTEAFF	TGTGCCAGCAGTGGGACAGCGCCTCTGACTGAAGCTTTCTTT
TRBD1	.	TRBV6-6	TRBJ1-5	CASSSGQLEAQHF	TGTGCCAGCAGCTCGGGACAGCTCGAGGCCCAGCATTTT
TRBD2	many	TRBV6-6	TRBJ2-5	CASSYPMGGLRETQYF	TGTGCCAGCAGTTACCCGATGGGAGGGCTAAGGGAGACCCAGTACTTC
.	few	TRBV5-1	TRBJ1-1	CASSEGRGNTEAFF	TGCGCCAGCAGTGAGGGCAGGGGGAACACTGAAGCTTTCTTT
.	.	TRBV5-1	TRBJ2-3	CASRTGVADTQYF	TGCGCCAGCAGAACGGGGGTGGCAGATACGCAGTATTTT
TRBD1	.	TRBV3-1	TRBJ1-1	CASSRQGRTEAFF	TGTGCCAGCAGTCGACAGGGGCGCACTGAAGCTTTCTTT